The 25 T cell receptor beta chains below come from one sample, sequenced in a study of shared clonotypes between healthy human individuals. Method: immunoSEQ multiplex PCR; TCRdb's copy keeps in-frame clones and lacks some. This table has some 2 million clones, 85% to 95% appearing once. In the naive CD8 group, cells lacked CD45RO and were positively selected for CCR7, so terminally differentiated effector memory CD45RA+ cells were left out. What was sequenced was naive CD8+ T cells sorted from blood. Receptors were obtained from a man between 18 and 29 years old in good health.

J is TRBJ2-7 and V is TRBV7-9; a possible D gene is TRBD1 (5 bases). V was shortened by 6 bases and J by 1 base, with 7 bases between the two germline ends. The V gene's germline CDR1 is SEHNR and CDR2 FQNEAQ (reference sequence). The CDR3 totals 12 residues. The CDR3 sequence is CASRDRSYEQYF. CDR3 DNA sequence: TGTGCCAGCAGAGACAGATCCTACGAGCAGTACTTC.

The chain has TRBV2 and TRBJ2-5; 11 nucleotides agree with TRBD2. With V trimmed by 3 bases and J by 1 base, 4 bases remained unmatched. This CDR3 contains 16 residues. From germline, CDR1 is SNHLY and CDR2 FYNNEI. The CDR3 coding sequence is TGTGCCAGCAGTGATATACTAGCGGGGGCCCAAGAGACCCAGTACTTC. Encoded protein: CASSDILAGAQETQYF.

V and J are TRBV5-1 and TRBJ2-2, with D maybe TRBD2 (6 bases). With 4 bases removed from V and 1 base from J, the gap between germline ends came to 14 bases. This CDR3 is 16 amino acids long. The germline gives CDR1 SGHRS, CDR2 YFSETQ. CDR3 DNA sequence: TGCGCCAGCAGCCTGAGTGGAGGGGTGAACACCGGGGAGCTGTTTTTT. Translated: CASSLSGGVNTGELFF.

This sequence joins TRBV15 and TRBJ1-4, with 7 bases lining up with TRBD1. The CDR3 loop spans 18 amino acids. CDR1 LNHNV and CDR2 YYDKDF come from the germline V gene (reference sequence). J gave up 0 bases and V 3 bases, and 10 bases lay outside the gene matches. In DNA form, the CDR3 reads TGTGCCACCAGCAGCGGGGACAGTCCCTTTGCAACTAATGAAAAACTGTTTTTT. It yields the protein CATSSGDSPFATNEKLFF. The full variable domain, with the rest looked up from reference TRBV15 and TRBJ1-4, is DAMVIQNPRYQVTQFGKPVTLSCSQTLNHNVMYWYQQKSSQAPKLLFHYYDKDFNNEADTPDNFQSRRPNTSFCFLDIRSPGLGDTAMYLCATSSGDSPFATNEKLFFGSGTQLSVL.

The chain combines TRBV9 with TRBJ1-1; 11 bases align to TRBD1. CDR1 and CDR2 from the germline V gene are SGDLS and YYNGEE. Trimming cost V 0 bases and J 3 bases; bases outside gene matches: 4. The CDR3 loop spans 16 amino acids. In DNA form, the CDR3 reads TGTGCCAGCAGCGTAGCAGGACAGGGGGCTGACACTGAAGCTTTCTTT. The encoded protein is CASSVAGQGADTEAFF. Full variable domain (missing parts from reference TRBV9 and TRBJ1-1): DSGVTQTPKHLITATGQRVTLRCSPRSGDLSVYWYQQSLDQGLQFLIQYYNGEERAKGNILERFSAQQFPDLHSELNLSSLELGDSALYFCASSVAGQGADTEAFFGQGTRLTVV.

This clone was seen just once. This sequence joins TRBV2 and TRBJ1-5; D is uncertain. There are 13 residues in the CDR3. CDR1 is SNHLY and CDR2 is FYNNEI in the germline V gene. The V gene lost 3 bases and the J gene lost 3 bases, with 6 bases spanning the gap. The CDR3 coding sequence is TGTGCCAGCAGTGACCCTAACAATCAGCCCCAGCATTTT. Its translation: CASSDPNNQPQHF.

This chain uses TRBV7-2 with TRBJ2-1; 9 bases are shared with TRBD1. The V gene end was trimmed by 5 bases and the J gene end by 6 bases; junction bases not matched to a gene: 8. This CDR3 is 15 amino acids long. CDR1 SGHTA and CDR2 FQGNSA come from the germline V gene. CDR3 loop: CASSTWTGVGNEQFF. As DNA, the CDR3 is TGTGCCAGCAGCACCTGGACAGGGGTCGGCAATGAGCAGTTCTTC.

Turning to this clone: The CDR3 end shows no conserved phenylalanine or tryptophan, and so a read error is likely. The chain uses TRBV7-8 and TRBJ2-2, with no clear D. There are 14 residues in the CDR3. V lost 5 bases and J 1 base, leaving 8 bases between the germline ends. Per the germline V gene, CDR1 is SGHVS and CDR2 is FQNEAQ. This chain's CDR3 is CASSQVVNTGELFL. The CDR3 region has the DNA TGTGCCAGCAGCCAGGTTGTGAACACCGGGGAGCTGTTTCTT.

The CDR3 is CASSVGRKTLGNTGELFF. CDR3 nucleotides: TGTGCCAGCAGCGTAGGCAGGAAGACTCTCGGGAACACCGGGGAGCTGTTTTTT. The chain uses TRBV9 and TRBJ2-2; D is ambiguous. The ends were cut back, 0 bases at V and 1 base at J, with 16 bases in the middle. The CDR3 totals 18 residues. Germline V gene sequence: CDR1 SGDLS, CDR2 YYNGEE. The whole variable domain, filled in from reference TRBV9 and TRBJ2-2, reads DSGVTQTPKHLITATGQRVTLRCSPRSGDLSVYWYQQSLDQGLQFLIQYYNGEERAKGNILERFSAQQFPDLHSELNLSSLELGDSALYFCASSVGRKTLGNTGELFFGEGSRLTVL.

The CDR3 is CASSLALDGYYGYTF. The CDR3, as DNA: TGTGCCAGCAGCTTAGCCCTGGACGGCTACTATGGCTACACCTTC. V gene TRBV7-9 combines with J gene TRBJ1-2; D not resolved. V was shortened by 0 bases and J by 3 bases, with 11 bases between the two germline ends. Germline CDR1 reads SEHNR; CDR2 reads FQNEAQ (reference sequence). The length of the CDR3 is 15 residues.

The chain combines TRBV6-1 with TRBJ2-3; no clear D gene. V was clipped by 4 bases and J by 5 bases, with 7 bases between them. The CDR3 is made up of 12 amino acids. CDR1 and CDR2 (germline): MNHNS, SASEGT. This CDR3 is CASSGRLDTQYF. CDR3 DNA sequence: TGTGCCAGCAGTGGTCGGTTAGATACGCAGTATTTT.

This chain joins TRBV4-3 and TRBJ1-4, with D possibly TRBD1 on 6 matching bases. Germline V gene data show CDR1 as LGHNA and CDR2 as YSLEER. The CDR3 covers 16 residues. V lost 0 bases to trimming and J lost 7 bases, with 15 bases between them. The DNA of the CDR3 is TGCGCCAGCAGCCAAGATTCCCACAGGGAGGGTGAAAAACTGTTTTTT. Protein: CASSQDSHREGEKLFF.

The chain uses TRBV7-8 and TRBJ2-3, with 7 nucleotides matching TRBD2. CDR3 size: 13 residues. The ends lost 6 bases at V and 6 bases at J; junction bases unmatched: 6. CDR1 and CDR2 (germline): SGHVS, FQNEAQ. DNA for the CDR3: TGTGCCAGCAGTTATAGGGGAGGGGATACGCAGTATTTT. Its translation is CASSYRGGDTQYF. Drawing the rest from reference TRBV7-8 and TRBJ2-3, the complete variable domain is GAGVSQSPRYKVAKRGQDVALRCDPISGHVSLFWYQQALGQGPEFLTYFQNEAQLDKSGLPSDRFFAERPEGSVSTLKIQRTQQEDSAVYLCASSYRGGDTQYFGPGTRLTVL.

The CDR3 loop is CASSLGLAGTQETQYF. In DNA form, the CDR3 reads TGTGCCAGCAGCCTTGGACTAGCGGGGACCCAAGAGACCCAGTACTTC. The chain employs TRBV7-3 and TRBJ2-5; 12 nucleotides agree with TRBD2. CDR1 and CDR2 (germline): SGHTA, FQGTGA. The J segment lost 1 base and the V segment lost 5 bases, leaving 5 bases of the junction unmatched. CDR3 length: 16 amino acids.

In its sample, this clone was seen once. This chain links TRBV27 with TRBJ2-2, with 9 bases fitting TRBD1. The germline gives CDR1 MNHEY, CDR2 SMNVEV (reference sequence). Trimming removed 6 bases from V and 6 bases from J; junction bases left unmatched: 11. The CDR3 is 16 amino acids. The CDR3 protein is CASRLQGAIEAGELFF. CDR3 nucleotide sequence: TGTGCCAGCAGGCTACAGGGGGCGATTGAGGCCGGGGAGCTGTTTTTT.

The rearrangement joins TRBV5-1 to TRBJ1-1; a possible D gene is TRBD1 (5 bases). This CDR3 has 15 amino acids. V was trimmed by 0 bases and J by 4 bases, leaving 13 bases between them. CDR1 is SGHRS, CDR2 YFSETQ, per germline. In DNA form, the CDR3 reads TGCGCCAGCAGCTTGGACCAGGGCGCCCTCACTGAAGCTTTCTTT. Its translation is CASSLDQGALTEAFF.

As regards this clone: One end of the junction fails to match germline, which may point to a read error. The chain recombines TRBV30 with TRBJ1-4; D gene uncertain. This CDR3 is 13 amino acids long. Germline V gene data show CDR1 as GTSNPN and CDR2 as SVGIG (reference sequence). The CDR3 DNA follows: TGTGTCTGGAGGTCTCAGGCTAATGAAAAACTGTTTTTT. This encodes CVWRSQANEKLFF.

Here the CDR3 DNA reads TGTGCCAGCAACCCCTGGGGGGGCAATGAGCAGTTCTTC. Amino acid sequence: CASNPWGGNEQFF. This chain uses TRBV6-5 with TRBJ2-1; 7 bases line up with TRBD2. With V trimmed by 7 bases and J by 6 bases, 6 bases remained unmatched. The CDR3 has 13 amino acids. CDR1 and CDR2 from the germline V gene are MNHEY and SVGAGI.

On this clone itself: Other nucleotide sequences in the sample specify the same CDR3. V and J are TRBV6-5 and TRBJ1-1; D is possibly TRBD1 (5 bases). Germline V gene data show CDR1 as MNHEY and CDR2 as SVGAGI. V lost 0 bases, J lost 1 base, and 9 bases lay in between. The CDR3 runs to 15 residues. CDR3 nucleotides: TGTGCCAGCAGTTACTCAGCGGGGGGGAACACTGAAGCTTTCTTT. Encoded protein: CASSYSAGGNTEAFF.

This chain joins TRBV7-8 and TRBJ2-2, with a possible D match to TRBD2 (6 bases). The CDR3 loop spans 14 amino acids. V shed 4 bases and J shed 6 bases, with 12 bases lying between them. CDR1 is SGHVS and CDR2 is FQNEAQ in the germline V gene. For the CDR3, the DNA is TGTGCCAGCAGCTCGGGACTTCGAGCCGGGGAGCTGTTTTTT. This encodes CASSSGLRAGELFF.

This rearrangement joins TRBV10-3 to TRBJ2-7; tentatively, D is TRBD1 (6 bases). Trimming took 0 bases from V and 4 from J, leaving 16 bases between them. CDR1 is ENHRY, CDR2 SYGVKD, per germline. The CDR3 runs to 16 residues. CDR3 sequence: CAISESRTETIYEQYF. CDR3 nucleotides: TGTGCCATCAGTGAGTCCAGGACAGAAACGATATACGAGCAGTACTTC.

V gene TRBV7-9 combines with J gene TRBJ2-1; 11 bases line up with TRBD1. Germline V gene lookup returns CDR1 SEHNR and CDR2 FQNEAQ (reference sequence). The length of the CDR3 is 16 residues. V shed 4 bases, J shed 3 bases, and the junction held 5 bases outside the gene matches. DNA for the CDR3: TGTGCCAGCAGCTCGGGACAGGGGGGTTACTACAATGAGCAGTTCTTC. Amino acid sequence: CASSSGQGGYYNEQFF.

This chain uses TRBV6-6 with TRBJ2-1; D is uncertain. The CDR3 consists of 10 residues. V was pared by 5 bases and J by 9 bases, with 5 bases between. The germline V gene has CDR1 MNHNY and CDR2 SVGAGI (reference sequence). The CDR3 sequence: CASSTGEQFF. In DNA, the CDR3 is TGTGCCAGCAGTACCGGTGAGCAGTTCTTC.

J is TRBJ2-7 and V is TRBV7-8; D is ambiguous. CDR1 SGHVS and CDR2 FQNEAQ come from the germline V gene. This CDR3 has 13 residues. Trimming left V 5 bases short and J 6 bases short, with 14 bases between. The DNA for the CDR3 is TGTGCCAGCAGCCCGGACGTACAAATCGAGCAGTACTTC. Encoded protein: CASSPDVQIEQYF.

For this clone: Other DNA variants within this sample encode the same CDR3. V and J are TRBV27 and TRBJ2-1; D unresolved. From germline, CDR1 is MNHEY and CDR2 SMNVEV (reference sequence). The CDR3 sequence is 13 residues long. Deletions cut 0 bases from V and 5 bases from J, with 5 bases between. CDR3 sequence reads: CASSLSGNNEQFF. For the CDR3, the DNA is TGTGCCAGCAGTTTATCGGGGAACAATGAGCAGTTCTTC.